The next 14 T cell receptor beta chains were all read from a single sample in a study of T cells in Graves' hyperthyroidism and ophthalmopathy. It was RNA transcripts that yielded the amplified TCR beta CDR3 regions. The HTBI primer set served for first-round RT-PCR of the TCR CDR3. TCRdb passed the multiplex PCR reads through MiXCR, listing each CDR3 protein once. The table shows fewer than 650,000 distinct CDR3 sequences, with 11% to 15% occurring only once. Material for sequencing was blood. These receptors came from a woman under 40 with Graves' hyperthyroidism that later progressed to Graves' ophthalmopathy.

In its sample, this clonotype was seen many times. The V and J genes are TRBV6-5 and TRBJ2-7; perhaps TRBD2 as D (5 bases). There are 15 residues in the CDR3. With 0 bases removed from V and 0 bases from J, the gap between germline ends came to 9 bases. Germline CDR1 and CDR2: MNHEY and SVGAGI. The CDR3 nucleotides are TGTGCCAGCAGTTACTCTAGGAGGCCCTCCTACGAGCAGTACTTC. Its protein product is CASSYSRRPSYEQYF.

This clonotype was seen ten or more times. The chain has TRBV5-8 and TRBJ2-1, with 9 bases lining up with TRBD1. The junction had 10 bases not matched to a gene; V was cut back by 3 bases and J by 3 bases. The CDR3 covers 17 residues. Germline-derived CDR1 and CDR2 are SGHTS and YDEGEE. The CDR3 DNA follows: TGTGCCAGCAGCTGGGGACAGGGCCCGTTATTCTACAATGAGCAGTTCTTC. Its translation is CASSWGQGPLFYNEQFF.

A few counts support this clonotype. The chain links TRBV30 to TRBJ1-5; a possible D gene is TRBD1 (5 bases). Germline values: CDR1 GTSNPN, CDR2 SVGIG (reference sequence). Trimming cost V 3 bases and J 3 bases, with 12 bases left between them. This CDR3 is 14 amino acids long. The CDR3 sequence: CAWSEGRYNQPQHF. The CDR3 coding sequence is TGTGCCTGGAGCGAGGGACGGTACAATCAGCCCCAGCATTTT.

The V call is TRBV28, the J call TRBJ2-3; D may be TRBD2 (6 bases). V gave up 6 bases and J gave up 11 bases, with 12 bases separating them. Germline V gene sequence: CDR1 MDHEN, CDR2 SYDVKM. CDR3 length equals 11 residues. The CDR3 sequence is CASSPGLRQYF. CDR3 coding DNA: TGTGCCAGCAGCCCCGGACTAAGGCAGTATTTT.

Many counts were recorded for this clonotype. V gene TRBV7-2 combines with J gene TRBJ2-1, with TRBD2 identical over 11 bases. The CDR3 runs 19 residues. In germline, CDR1 is SGHTA, CDR2 FQGNSA. The V segment lost 1 base and the J segment 0 bases; nucleotides outside the gene matches: 8. The CDR3: CASSLEVLAGGYSYNEQFF. In nucleotides, the CDR3 is TGTGCCAGCAGCTTAGAGGTCCTAGCGGGAGGCTACTCCTACAATGAGCAGTTCTTC. Full variable domain (remainder filled in from reference TRBV7-2 and TRBJ2-1): GAGVSQSPSNKVTEKGKDVELRCDPISGHTALYWYRQSLGQGLEFLIYFQGNSAPDKSGLPSDRFSAERTGGSVSTLTIQRTQQEDSAVYLCASSLEVLAGGYSYNEQFFGPGTRLTVL.

This clonotype was observed many times. The chain employs TRBV6-5 and TRBJ2-3; TRBD2 matches 11 bases. CDR3 size: 16 residues. The V segment lost 2 bases and the J segment 4 bases; nucleotides outside the gene matches: 5. Looked up from germline, CDR1 is MNHEY and CDR2 is SVGAGI. CDR3 amino acids: CASSYELAGAADTQYF. CDR3 bases: TGTGCCAGCAGTTACGAACTAGCGGGAGCAGCAGATACGCAGTATTTT.

J is TRBJ2-7 and V is TRBV9; perhaps TRBD1 as D (6 bases). The CDR3 spans 12 residues. V lost 0 bases and J lost 7, with 8 bases in between. Germline CDR1 reads SGDLS; CDR2 reads YYNGEE. CDR3 in DNA: TGTGCCAGCAGCGTAGGGGACAATGAGCAGTACTTC. This sequence encodes CASSVGDNEQYF.

About this clonotype itself: A much larger clone lies a single base off, so this may be a read error. The chain joins TRBV18 to TRBJ1-4; D ambiguous. Germline CDR1 reads KGHSH; CDR2 reads LQKENI. CDR3 size: 14 residues. CDR3 sequence: CVSFTSSNNEKLFF. DNA for the CDR3: TGTGTCAGCTTCACCAGCAGTAATAATGAAAAACTGTTTTTT.

Here the CDR3 reads CASSPPRGRETQYF. CDR3 coding DNA: TGTGCCAGCAGCCCCCCCAGGGGGCGGGAGACCCAGTACTTC. This chain links TRBV12-3 or TRBV12-4 with TRBJ2-5; 8 nucleotides match TRBD1. The V gene end was trimmed by 6 bases and the J gene end by 5 bases; junction bases not matched to a gene: 8. This CDR3 comprises 14 residues.

This clonotype was recorded at least ten times. J is TRBJ2-5 and V is TRBV7-9; TRBD2 is a possible D gene (6 bases). Germline V gene lookup returns CDR1 SEHNR and CDR2 FQNEAQ (reference sequence). Trimming took off 5 bases at V and 2 bases at J, with 15 bases between the two ends. The CDR3 has 15 residues. This chain's CDR3 is CASSSRDSKQETQYF. The CDR3 nucleotides read TGTGCCAGCAGCAGCCGGGACTCCAAACAAGAGACCCAGTACTTC.

This clonotype was seen ten or more times. The rearrangement uses TRBV11-3 and TRBJ1-2; TRBD1 agrees at 7 bases. The V and J ends lost 5 bases and 8 bases, in that order; junction bases with no gene match: 17. The CDR3 spans 16 residues. Germline V gene data show CDR1 as SGHNT and CDR2 as YENEEA. The CDR3 nucleotides read TGTGCCAGCAGCCCGGAGGGAGACAGGGAGGCGAGCGGCTACACCTTC. Protein product: CASSPEGDREASGYTF. The full variable domain, its missing parts supplied by reference TRBV11-3 and TRBJ1-2, is EAGVVQSPRYKIIEKKQPVAFWCNPISGHNTLYWYLQNLGQGPELLIRYENEEAVDDSQLPKDRFSAERLKGVDSTLKIQPAELGDSAVYLCASSPEGDREASGYTFGSGTRLTVV.

This clonotype was found many times. This chain connects TRBV19 to TRBJ1-5; D is possibly TRBD1 (6 bases). The CDR3 is 15 residues long. Germline V CDR1 and CDR2: LNHDA, SQIVND (reference sequence). Trimming pared 10 bases from V and 1 base from J, leaving 17 bases between. Here the CDR3 DNA reads TGTGCCATGGACAGACAGACGGTGAGCAATCAGCCCCAGCATTTT. Translating gives CAMDRQTVSNQPQHF.

This clonotype was counted many times. The chain is built from TRBV18 and TRBJ1-3, with D tentatively TRBD1 (5 bases). This CDR3 comprises 15 residues. The ends were cut back, 2 bases at V and 0 bases at J, with 8 bases in the middle. The germline V gene encodes CDR1 KGHSH and CDR2 LQKENI. CDR3 nucleotide sequence: TGTGCCAGCTCACCATTCGACAGCTCTGGAAACACCATATATTTT. This encodes CASSPFDSSGNTIYF.

The chain recombines TRBV7-2 with TRBJ1-2, with 11 bases aligning to TRBD1. Unmatched junction bases numbered 14, after V lost 6 bases and J lost 5 bases. Germline V gives CDR1 SGHTA, CDR2 FQGNSA. The CDR3 has 17 amino acids. For the CDR3, the DNA is TGTGCCAGCAGTCCGACCGGGACAGGGGGTACTCAATATGGCTACACCTTC. Residues: CASSPTGTGGTQYGYTF. The full variable domain, completed using reference TRBV7-2 and TRBJ1-2, is GAGVSQSPSNKVTEKGKDVELRCDPISGHTALYWYRQSLGQGLEFLIYFQGNSAPDKSGLPSDRFSAERTGGSVSTLTIQRTQQEDSAVYLCASSPTGTGGTQYGYTFGSGTRLTVV.